The 10 T cell receptor beta chains below come from one sample, sequenced in a study of glioma-infiltrating T cells. TCR alpha and beta CDR3 regions were amplified from RNA using iRepertoire nested multiplex PCR. TCRdb recomputed calls from the multiplex PCR reads with MiXCR, one row per CDR3 protein. The table lists more than 90,000 distinct CDR3 sequences, about 40% of them singletons. The sample comprised glioma tissue, nonneoplastic brain tissue, or PBMCs (not recorded which). These receptors were obtained from a human donor with low-grade glioma or glioblastoma, undergoing nonglioma brain surgery, or in good health (not recorded which).

This clonotype has ten or more counts. The genes are TRBV6-2 or TRBV6-3 and TRBJ2-7; no reliable D call. V was clipped by 5 bases and J by 4 bases, with 18 bases between them. The CDR3 consists of 15 residues. Germline CDR1 is MNHEY and CDR2 is SVGEGT. The CDR3 loop is CASSNPGLKGYEQYF. CDR3 coding DNA: TGTGCCAGCAGTAACCCGGGCCTGAAGGGATACGAGCAGTACTTC.

This clonotype was detected ten times or more. The chain carries TRBV5-4 and TRBJ1-1, with 7 bases identical to TRBD1. J lost 14 bases, V lost 4 bases, and 14 bases had no gene match. Germline loops: CDR1 SGHNT, CDR2 YYREEE (reference sequence). The CDR3 has 13 amino acids. The CDR3 here is CASSRQGSFLRFF. CDR3 DNA: TGTGCCAGCAGCCGACAGGGAAGTTTCTTGCGGTTCTTT.

This clonotype occurred many times. The chain combines TRBV24-1 with TRBJ2-5, with a tentative D call TRBD2 (6 bases). V was shortened by 5 bases and J by 0 bases, with 9 bases between the two germline ends. This CDR3 is 14 amino acids long. The germline V gene encodes CDR1 KGHDR and CDR2 SFDVKD. For the CDR3, the DNA is TGTGCCACCAGTGTTGGGGGGAACCAAGAGACCCAGTACTTC. It specifies CATSVGGNQETQYF.

The chain couples TRBV9 to TRBJ2-6, with D tentatively TRBD1 (5 bases). CDR3 length: 15 amino acids. V was pared by 4 bases and J by 5 bases, with 13 bases between. Per the germline V gene, CDR1 is SGDLS and CDR2 is YYNGEE. This CDR3 is CASSPRQTWANVLTF. CDR3 nucleotides: TGTGCCAGCAGCCCCAGACAGACTTGGGCCAACGTCCTGACTTTC.

The rearrangement uses TRBV25-1 and TRBJ2-3; D remains unclear. The germline V and J ends were trimmed by 6 bases and 4 bases, with 14 bases remaining between them. CDR3 size: 14 residues. Per germline, CDR1 MGHDK and CDR2 SYGVNS. CDR3 in amino acids: CASSSYGRADTQYF. The CDR3 DNA follows: TGTGCCAGCAGCAGTTACGGACGGGCAGATACGCAGTATTTT. Filled out from reference TRBV25-1 and TRBJ2-3, the complete variable domain reads EADIYQTPRYLVIGTGKKITLECSQTMGHDKMYWYQQDPGMELHLIHYSYGVNSTEKGDLSSESTVSRIRTEHFPLTLESARPSHTSQYLCASSSYGRADTQYFGPGTRLTVL.

This clonotype was seen repeatedly, ten times or more. The V gene is TRBV5-1, the J gene TRBJ2-6, with no clear D. V lost 0 bases and J lost 0, with 7 bases in between. Looked up from germline, CDR1 is SGHRS and CDR2 is YFSETQ. The CDR3 length is 16 residues. CDR3 sequence (DNA): TGCGCCAGCAGCTTGGATCCCAACTCTGGGGCCAACGTCCTGACTTTC. It is translated as CASSLDPNSGANVLTF.

A word on this clonotype: One end of the junction varies from germline; a read error may be responsible. The genes are TRBV20-1 and TRBJ2-3; D possibly corresponds to TRBD1 (6 bases). The CDR3 runs 14 residues. CDR1 and CDR2 (germline): DFQATT, SNEGSKA (reference sequence). The CDR3 sequence: CSARPGTSADTQCF. The CDR3 DNA is TGCAGTGCTAGACCCGGGACAAGCGCAGATACGCAGTGTTTT.

On this clonotype: At one end the junction does not follow the germline gene, possibly because of a read error. The chain has TRBV20-1 and TRBJ2-3, with D possibly being TRBD2 (6 bases). CDR1 and CDR2 (germline): DFQATT, SNEGSKA (reference sequence). This CDR3 has 16 amino acids. The CDR3 reads CSARDPGTRGTYTQYF. DNA of the CDR3: TGCAGTGCTAGAGACCCCGGGACTCGCGGCACATATACGCAGTATTTT.

Notes on this clonotype: A much larger clone lies one base from this, so it may be a read error. V gene TRBV4-1 combines with J gene TRBJ2-2, with 8 positions matching TRBD1. CDR1 is MGHRA and CDR2 is YSYEKL in the germline V gene. The CDR3 has 14 residues. The CDR3 DNA sequence: TGTGCCAGCAGGATGCGGACAGGGAGAGGGGAGCTGTTTTTT. This codes for CASRMRTGRGELFF.

A word on this clonotype: One end of the junction fails to match germline, which may point to a read error. The CDR3 DNA follows: TGTGCCAGCAGACCTGCCTGGACTAATGAAAAACTGCTTTTT. Translating it yields CASRPAWTNEKLLF. This chain links TRBV2 with TRBJ1-4; D remains ambiguous. Germline assignment: CDR1 SNHLY and CDR2 FYNNEI. This CDR3 is 14 amino acids long.